These 14 T cell receptor beta chains were all obtained from the same sample, sequenced in a study of CDR3 diversity in severe acne. MiXCR, applied by TCRdb to the PCR reads, yields one record per CDR3 protein. The sample consists of about 98,000 distinct CDR3 sequences, 45% to 60% of them appearing once. Sequences were obtained from blood. The receptors were sampled from a male donor with acne.

The rearrangement uses TRBV7-3 and TRBJ2-3, with TRBD2 matching 7 bases. Germline lookup yields CDR1 SGHTA and CDR2 FQGTGA. CDR3 length: 15 residues. V lost 0 bases and J lost 5; bases outside the gene matches: 5. This CDR3 reads CASSLTGGEGDTQYF. The CDR3, as DNA: TGTGCCAGCAGCTTAACTGGGGGGGAGGGAGATACGCAGTATTTT.

This clonotype has a single count. This chain uses TRBV5-4 with TRBJ2-1; D call uncertain. Trimming shortened V by 4 bases and J by 8 bases, and 16 bases separated the two germline ends. Germline loops: CDR1 SGHNT, CDR2 YYREEE (reference sequence). The CDR3 runs to 14 residues. CDR3 protein: CASSAKPRSYEQFF. CDR3 nucleotides: TGTGCCAGCAGCGCCAAGCCTCGGTCCTATGAGCAGTTCTTC.

This clonotype has ten or more counts. This sequence joins TRBV20-1 and TRBJ2-2; TRBD2 matches at 7 bases. V was pared by 0 bases and J by 6 bases, with 10 bases of the junction left unmatched. The CDR3 spans 16 residues. Germline V lookup: CDR1 DFQATT, CDR2 SNEGSKA (reference sequence). CDR3 region: CSAREASGIKAGELFF. The CDR3 nucleotides read TGCAGTGCTAGAGAGGCCAGCGGGATTAAAGCCGGGGAGCTGTTTTTT.

Regarding this clonotype: The junction does not match germline at one end; this may be a read error. V and J are TRBV7-7 and TRBJ2-7, with 8 positions matching TRBD1. The CDR3 has 14 residues. Germline CDR1 reads SSHAT; CDR2 reads FNYEAQ (reference sequence). CDR3 amino acids: CASSLGTGSAEQCF. As DNA, the CDR3 is TGTGCCAGCAGCTTAGGGACAGGGTCGGCCGAGCAGTGCTTC.

In its sample, this clonotype was seen a few times. The rearrangement uses TRBV9 and TRBJ2-3; 14 bases map to TRBD2. V was clipped by 1 base and J by 4 bases; unmatched bases: 8. Germline V CDR1 and CDR2: SGDLS, YYNGEE. The length of the CDR3 is 18 residues. The CDR3 reads CASSVHGTSGSNADTQYF. Here the CDR3 DNA reads TGTGCCAGCAGCGTACACGGGACTAGCGGGAGTAACGCAGATACGCAGTATTTT.

Turning to this clonotype: A much larger clone is a single base away; this may be a read error. This CDR3 reads CASSYSTSSYGYTF. The CDR3 bases are TGTGCCAGCAGTTACTCGACCTCTTCCTATGGCTACACCTTC. The chain is built from TRBV6-5 and TRBJ1-2; D ambiguous. The germline gives CDR1 MNHEY, CDR2 SVGAGI. This CDR3 has 14 amino acids. V was clipped by 0 bases and J by 4 bases, with 9 bases between them.

To note about this clonotype: Mismatch with germline at one junction end may stem from a read error. V is TRBV10-1 and J is TRBJ2-1; D is tentatively TRBD1 or TRBD2 (5 bases each). Germline-derived CDR1 and CDR2 are WNHNN and SYGVQD (reference sequence). There are 14 residues in the CDR3. This CDR3 reads CTSSTYTGLGEQFF. CDR3 DNA sequence: TGCACCAGCAGCACTTATACAGGACTGGGCGAGCAGTTCTTC.

The chain uses TRBV10-1 and TRBJ2-7; 7 bases agree with TRBD2. Germline V CDR1 and CDR2: WNHNN, SYGVQD (reference sequence). The CDR3 extends over 16 amino acids. The V gene end was trimmed by 1 base and the J gene end by 1 base; junction bases not matched to a gene: 7. The CDR3 DNA reads as TGCGCCAGCAGTGAGTTCCAGCGGGAAGGATCCTACGAGCAGTACTTC. It encodes CASSEFQREGSYEQYF.

V is TRBV7-3 and J is TRBJ2-2; a weak D match, TRBD1 (5 bases). Per the germline V gene, CDR1 is SGHTA and CDR2 is FQGTGA. The CDR3 runs to 14 residues. Trimming removed 5 bases at V and 4 bases at J, with 11 bases between. The CDR3 is CASSPQGTTGELFF. The CDR3 DNA reads as TGTGCCAGCAGCCCCCAGGGAACCACCGGGGAGCTGTTTTTT.

The V gene is TRBV6-6, the J gene TRBJ2-7; no reliable D call. Germline CDR1 is MNHNY and CDR2 is SVGAGI (reference sequence). V dropped 2 bases and J dropped 0 bases, with 11 bases sitting between them. The CDR3 spans 15 residues. CDR3 DNA: TGTGCCAGCAGTTACGTCGGCGAAAGCTCCTACGAGCAGTACTTC. Protein: CASSYVGESSYEQYF.

V and J are TRBV10-3 and TRBJ2-2, with 11 bases that match TRBD2. The V gene end was trimmed by 6 bases and the J gene end by 5 bases; junction bases not matched to a gene: 5. Germline-derived CDR1 and CDR2 are ENHRY and SYGVKD. The CDR3 covers 15 residues. The CDR3 is CAIRTSGRDTGELFF. The DNA for the CDR3 is TGTGCCATCAGAACTAGCGGGAGAGATACCGGGGAGCTGTTTTTT.

This clonotype has only one observation. The chain combines TRBV4-2 with TRBJ2-3; 8 bases line up with TRBD2. V shed 1 base, J shed 0 bases, and the junction held 3 bases outside the gene matches. Germline CDR1 reads LGHNA; CDR2 reads YNFKEQ. The CDR3 consists of 16 residues. The CDR3 here is CASSQGLARSTDTQYF. CDR3 bases: TGTGCCAGCAGCCAAGGACTAGCGAGGAGCACAGATACGCAGTATTTT.

This clonotype was detected ten times or more. The V call is TRBV7-8, the J call TRBJ1-3; tentatively, D is TRBD1 (5 bases). Germline V gene sequence: CDR1 SGHVS, CDR2 FQNEAQ. V was trimmed by 5 bases and J by 3 bases, leaving 8 bases between them. The CDR3 loop spans 13 amino acids. The CDR3 loop is CASSGAGGNTIYF. In nucleotides, the CDR3 is TGTGCCAGCAGCGGGGCGGGTGGAAACACCATATATTTT.

The chain links TRBV10-3 to TRBJ2-7, with 8 bases matching TRBD1. This CDR3 has 15 residues. The germline gives CDR1 ENHRY, CDR2 SYGVKD. V lost 4 bases and J lost 3; bases outside the gene matches: 8. CDR3 in DNA: TGTGCCATCAGTGGGGACAGGCGTAAATTCTACGAGCAGTACTTC. Translated: CAISGDRRKFYEQYF.